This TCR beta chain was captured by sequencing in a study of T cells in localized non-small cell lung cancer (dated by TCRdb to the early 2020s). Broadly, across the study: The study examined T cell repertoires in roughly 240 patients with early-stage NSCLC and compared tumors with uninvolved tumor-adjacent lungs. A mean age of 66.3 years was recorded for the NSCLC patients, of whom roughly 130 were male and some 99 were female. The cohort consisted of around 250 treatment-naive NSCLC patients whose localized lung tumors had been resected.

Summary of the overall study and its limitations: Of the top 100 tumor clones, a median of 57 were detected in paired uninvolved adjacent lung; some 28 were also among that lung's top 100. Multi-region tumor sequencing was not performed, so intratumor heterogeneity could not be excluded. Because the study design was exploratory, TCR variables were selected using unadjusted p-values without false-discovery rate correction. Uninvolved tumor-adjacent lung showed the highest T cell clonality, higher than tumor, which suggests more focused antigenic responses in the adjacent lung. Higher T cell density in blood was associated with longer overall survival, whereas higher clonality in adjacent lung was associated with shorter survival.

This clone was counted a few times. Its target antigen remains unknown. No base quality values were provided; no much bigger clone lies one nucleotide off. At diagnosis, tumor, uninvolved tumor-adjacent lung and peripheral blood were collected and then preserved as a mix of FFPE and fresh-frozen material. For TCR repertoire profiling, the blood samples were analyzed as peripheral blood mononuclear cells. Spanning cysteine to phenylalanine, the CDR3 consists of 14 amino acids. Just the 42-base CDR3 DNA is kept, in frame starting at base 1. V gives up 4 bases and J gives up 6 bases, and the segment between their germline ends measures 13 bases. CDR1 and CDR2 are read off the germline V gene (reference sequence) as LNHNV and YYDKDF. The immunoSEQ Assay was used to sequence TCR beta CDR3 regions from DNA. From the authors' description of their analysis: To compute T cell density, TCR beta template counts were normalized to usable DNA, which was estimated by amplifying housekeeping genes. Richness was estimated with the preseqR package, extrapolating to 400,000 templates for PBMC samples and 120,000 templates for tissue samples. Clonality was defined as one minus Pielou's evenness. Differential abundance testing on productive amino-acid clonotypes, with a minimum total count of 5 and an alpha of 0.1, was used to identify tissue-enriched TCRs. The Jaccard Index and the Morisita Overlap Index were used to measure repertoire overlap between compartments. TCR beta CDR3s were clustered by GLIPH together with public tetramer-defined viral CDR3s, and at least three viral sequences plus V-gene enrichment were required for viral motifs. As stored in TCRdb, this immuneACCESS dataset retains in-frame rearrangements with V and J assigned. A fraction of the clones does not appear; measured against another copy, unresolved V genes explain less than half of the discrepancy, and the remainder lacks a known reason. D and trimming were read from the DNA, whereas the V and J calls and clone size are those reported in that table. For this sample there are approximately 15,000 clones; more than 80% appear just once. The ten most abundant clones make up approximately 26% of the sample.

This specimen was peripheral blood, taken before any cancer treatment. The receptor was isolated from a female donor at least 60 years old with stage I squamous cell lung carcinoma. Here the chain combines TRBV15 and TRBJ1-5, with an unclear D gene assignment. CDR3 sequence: CATSTALPGQPQHF. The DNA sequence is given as TGTGCCACCAGCACCGCTCTCCCGGGTCAGCCCCAGCATTTT.